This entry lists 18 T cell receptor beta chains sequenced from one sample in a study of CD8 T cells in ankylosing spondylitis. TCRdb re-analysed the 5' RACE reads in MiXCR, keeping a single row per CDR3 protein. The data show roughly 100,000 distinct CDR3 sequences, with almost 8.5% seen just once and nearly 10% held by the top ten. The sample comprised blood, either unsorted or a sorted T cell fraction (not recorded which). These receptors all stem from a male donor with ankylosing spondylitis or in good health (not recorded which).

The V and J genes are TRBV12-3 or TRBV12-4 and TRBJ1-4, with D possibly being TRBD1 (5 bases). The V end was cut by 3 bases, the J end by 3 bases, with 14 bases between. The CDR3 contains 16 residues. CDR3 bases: TGTGCCAGCAGTTTTCACCAGGGTATAGCTAATGAAAAACTGTTTTTT. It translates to CASSFHQGIANEKLFF.

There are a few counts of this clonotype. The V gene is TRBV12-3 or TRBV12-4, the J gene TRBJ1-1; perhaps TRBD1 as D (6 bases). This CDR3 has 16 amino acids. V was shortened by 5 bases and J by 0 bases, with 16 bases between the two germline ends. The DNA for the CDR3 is TGTGCCAGCAGTCGACCCAGACAGGAAATGAACACTGAAGCTTTCTTT. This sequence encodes CASSRPRQEMNTEAFF.

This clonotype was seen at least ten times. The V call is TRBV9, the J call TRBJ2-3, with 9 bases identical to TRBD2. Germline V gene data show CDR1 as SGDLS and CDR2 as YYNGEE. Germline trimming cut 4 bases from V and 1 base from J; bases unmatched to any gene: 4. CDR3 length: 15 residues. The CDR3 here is CASSRGRAGTDTQYF. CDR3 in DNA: TGTGCCAGCAGCCGCGGGAGGGCGGGCACAGATACGCAGTATTTT.

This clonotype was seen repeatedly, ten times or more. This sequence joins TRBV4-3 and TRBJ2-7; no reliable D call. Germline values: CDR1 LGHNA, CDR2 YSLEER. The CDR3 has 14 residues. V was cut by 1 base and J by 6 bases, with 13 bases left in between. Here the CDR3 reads CASSQVVQKGEQYF. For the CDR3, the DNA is TGCGCCAGCAGCCAAGTAGTCCAGAAGGGCGAGCAGTACTTC.

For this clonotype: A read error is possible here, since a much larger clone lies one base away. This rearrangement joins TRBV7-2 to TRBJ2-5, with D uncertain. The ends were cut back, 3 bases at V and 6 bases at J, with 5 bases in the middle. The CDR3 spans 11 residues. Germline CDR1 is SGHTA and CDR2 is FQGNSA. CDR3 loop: CTSSFMKTQYF. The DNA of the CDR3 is TGTACCAGCAGCTTCATGAAGACCCAGTACTTC.

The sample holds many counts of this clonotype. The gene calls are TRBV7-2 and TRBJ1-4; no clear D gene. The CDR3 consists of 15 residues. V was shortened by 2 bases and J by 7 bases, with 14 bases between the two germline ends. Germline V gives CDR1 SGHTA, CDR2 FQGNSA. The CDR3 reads CASSLMARESEKLFF. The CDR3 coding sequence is TGTGCCAGCAGCTTAATGGCGAGGGAGTCTGAAAAACTGTTTTTT.

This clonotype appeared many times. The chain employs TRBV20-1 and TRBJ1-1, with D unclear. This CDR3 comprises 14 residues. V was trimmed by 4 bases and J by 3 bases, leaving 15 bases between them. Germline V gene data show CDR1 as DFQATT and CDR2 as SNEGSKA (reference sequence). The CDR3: CSAKRESLDTEAFF. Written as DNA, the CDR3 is TGCAGTGCTAAGCGGGAGAGTTTGGACACTGAAGCTTTCTTT.

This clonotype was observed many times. The CDR3 loop is CASSRDGQETQYF. The CDR3 DNA sequence: TGTGCCAGCAGCCGGGACGGCCAAGAGACCCAGTACTTC. This chain joins TRBV7-2 and TRBJ2-5; D may match TRBD1 or TRBD2 (5 bases each). CDR3 size: 13 residues. The V gene's germline CDR1 is SGHTA and CDR2 FQGNSA. V was pared by 5 bases and J by 1 base, with 8 bases between.

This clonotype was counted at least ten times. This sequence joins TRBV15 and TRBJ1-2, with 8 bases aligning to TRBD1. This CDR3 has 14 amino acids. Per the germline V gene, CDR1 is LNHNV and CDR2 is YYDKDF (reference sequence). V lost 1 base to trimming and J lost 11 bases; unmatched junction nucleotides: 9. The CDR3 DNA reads TGTGCCACCAGCAGAGGGGACAGGACCGGGGTTTACACCTTC. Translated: CATSRGDRTGVYTF.

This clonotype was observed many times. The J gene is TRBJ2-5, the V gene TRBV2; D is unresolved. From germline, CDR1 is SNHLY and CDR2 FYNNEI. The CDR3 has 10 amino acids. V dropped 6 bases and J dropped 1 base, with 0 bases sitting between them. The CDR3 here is CASSQETQYF. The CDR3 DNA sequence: TGTGCCAGCAGCCAAGAGACCCAGTACTTC.

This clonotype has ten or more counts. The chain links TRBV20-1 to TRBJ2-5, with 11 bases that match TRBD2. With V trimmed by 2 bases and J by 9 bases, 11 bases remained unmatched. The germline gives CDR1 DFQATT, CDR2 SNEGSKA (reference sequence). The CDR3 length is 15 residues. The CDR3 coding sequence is TGCAGTGCTAGATCAGGGACTAGCGGTGCGGGGGCCCAGTACTTC. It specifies CSARSGTSGAGAQYF.

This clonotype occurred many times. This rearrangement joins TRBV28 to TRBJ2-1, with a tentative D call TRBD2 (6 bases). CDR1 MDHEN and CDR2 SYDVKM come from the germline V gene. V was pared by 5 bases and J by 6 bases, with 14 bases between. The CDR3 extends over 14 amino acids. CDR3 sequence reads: CASSPPAGGNEQFF. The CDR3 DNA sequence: TGTGCCAGCAGTCCCCCTGCCGGGGGCAATGAGCAGTTCTTC.

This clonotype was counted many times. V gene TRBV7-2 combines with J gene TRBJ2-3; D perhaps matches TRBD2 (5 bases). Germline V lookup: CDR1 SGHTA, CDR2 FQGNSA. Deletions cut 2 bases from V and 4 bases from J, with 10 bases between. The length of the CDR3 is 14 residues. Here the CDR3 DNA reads TGTGCCAGCAGCTTATTTGAGGGAGCAGATACGCAGTATTTT. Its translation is CASSLFEGADTQYF.

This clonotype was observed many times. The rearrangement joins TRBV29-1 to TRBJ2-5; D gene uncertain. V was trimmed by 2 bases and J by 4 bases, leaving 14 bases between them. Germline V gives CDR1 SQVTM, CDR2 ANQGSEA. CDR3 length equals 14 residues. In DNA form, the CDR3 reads TGCAGCGTTGAAAAGGGCCCTAACTTAGAGACCCAGTACTTC. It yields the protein CSVEKGPNLETQYF.

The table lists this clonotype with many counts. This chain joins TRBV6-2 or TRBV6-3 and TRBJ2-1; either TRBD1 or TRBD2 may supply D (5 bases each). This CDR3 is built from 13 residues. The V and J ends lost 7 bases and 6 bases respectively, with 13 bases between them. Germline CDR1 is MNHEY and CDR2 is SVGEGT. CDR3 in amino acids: CASNFGTFNEQFF. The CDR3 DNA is TGTGCCAGCAATTTCGGGACCTTCAATGAGCAGTTCTTC.

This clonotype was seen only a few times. CDR3 nucleotide sequence: TGTGCCAGTAGCCCCCGGACAGGGGGGGGTTTCGCCATTCAGTACTTC. Protein sequence: CASSPRTGGGFAIQYF. The V gene is TRBV19, the J gene TRBJ2-4; 10 bases are a match to TRBD1. CDR1 is LNHDA and CDR2 is SQIVND in the germline V gene (reference sequence). Germline trimming cut 6 bases from V and 9 bases from J; bases unmatched to any gene: 14. The CDR3 is 16 amino acids.

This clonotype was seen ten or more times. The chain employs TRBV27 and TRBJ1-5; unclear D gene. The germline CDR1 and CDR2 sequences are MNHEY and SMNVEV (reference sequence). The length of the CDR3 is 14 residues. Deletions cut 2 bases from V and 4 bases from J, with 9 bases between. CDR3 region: CASSLGLQNQPQHF. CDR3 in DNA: TGTGCCAGCAGTTTAGGTTTACAGAATCAGCCCCAGCATTTT.

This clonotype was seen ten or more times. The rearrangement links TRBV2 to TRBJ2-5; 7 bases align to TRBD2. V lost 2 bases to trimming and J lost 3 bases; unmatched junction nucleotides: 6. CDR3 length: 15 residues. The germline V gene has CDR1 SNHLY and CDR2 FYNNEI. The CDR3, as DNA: TGTGCCAGCAGTGAAAGCGGGGCTGTGGAAGAGACCCAGTACTTC. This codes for CASSESGAVEETQYF. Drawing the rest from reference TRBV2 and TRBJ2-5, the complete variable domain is EPEVTQTPSHQVTQMGQEVILRCVPISNHLYFYWYRQILGQKVEFLVSFYNNEISEKSEIFDDQFSVERPDGSNFTLKIRSTKLEDSAMYFCASSESGAVEETQYFGPGTRLLVL.